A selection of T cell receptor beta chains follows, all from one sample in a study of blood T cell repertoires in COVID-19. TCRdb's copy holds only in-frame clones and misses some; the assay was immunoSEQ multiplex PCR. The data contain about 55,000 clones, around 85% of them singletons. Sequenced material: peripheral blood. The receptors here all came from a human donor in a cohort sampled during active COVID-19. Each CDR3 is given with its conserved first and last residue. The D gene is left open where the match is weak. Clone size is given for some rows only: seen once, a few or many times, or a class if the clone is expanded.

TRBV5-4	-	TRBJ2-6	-	CASSLQGWRSSGANVLTF	TGTGCCAGCAGCTTGCAGGGCTGGCGAAGCTCTGGGGCCAACGTCCTGACTTTC
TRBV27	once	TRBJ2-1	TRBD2	CASWDGDYGYNEQFF	TGTGCCAGCTGGGACGGGGACTATGGGTACAATGAGCAGTTCTTC
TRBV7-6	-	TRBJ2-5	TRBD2	CASGGTSGRWETQYF	TGTGCCAGCGGAGGGACTAGCGGGCGTTGGGAGACCCAGTACTTC
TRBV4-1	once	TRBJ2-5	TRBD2	CASRDSGRAEETQYF	TGCGCCAGCAGGGATAGTGGGAGGGCAGAGGAGACCCAGTACTTC
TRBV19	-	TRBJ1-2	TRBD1	CASSIRQGQIYGYTF	TGTGCCAGTAGTATCCGACAGGGCCAAATCTATGGCTACACCTTC
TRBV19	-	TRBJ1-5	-	CAARGGVNQPQHF	TGTGCCGCCCGGGGAGGGGTTAATCAGCCCCAGCATTTT
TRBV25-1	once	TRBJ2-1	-	CASSDPGSGPGQFF	TGTGCCAGCAGTGACCCGGGATCGGGCCCTGGGCAGTTCTTC
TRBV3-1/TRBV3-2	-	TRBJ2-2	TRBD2	CASSLGTSGHTGELFF	TGTGCCAGCAGCCTAGGGACTAGCGGGCACACCGGGGAGCTGTTTTTT
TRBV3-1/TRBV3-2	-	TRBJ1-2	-	CASSQETPMGGSYGYTF	TGTGCCAGCAGCCAAGAGACCCCGATGGGAGGGTCCTATGGCTACACCTTC
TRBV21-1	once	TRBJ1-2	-	CASSDRAGGGYTF	TGTGCCAGCAGTGACAGGGCGGGGGGTGGCTACACCTTC
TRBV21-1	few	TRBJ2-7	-	CASSTARQDSSYEQYF	TGTGCCAGCAGCACCGCACGACAGGACAGCTCCTACGAGCAGTACTTC
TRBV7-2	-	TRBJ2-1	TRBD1	CASSIRDRVHEQFF	TGTGCCAGCAGCATCCGGGACAGGGTACATGAGCAGTTCTTC
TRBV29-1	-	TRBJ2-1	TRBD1	CSVMRTGKDEQFF	TGCAGCGTAATGCGGACAGGGAAGGATGAGCAGTTCTTC
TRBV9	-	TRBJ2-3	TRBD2	CASSVATSRGWGGAGDGDTQYF	TGTGCCAGCAGCGTAGCTACGAGTCGAGGCTGGGGCGGAGCGGGAGATGGAGATACGCAGTATTTT
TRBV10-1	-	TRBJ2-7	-	CASSESSGLSYEQYF	TGCGCCAGCAGTGAGTCCTCAGGGCTCTCCTACGAGCAGTACTTC
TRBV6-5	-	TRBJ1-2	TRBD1	CASSTGGRHGYTF	TGTGCCAGCAGTACAGGGGGCAGGCATGGCTACACCTTC
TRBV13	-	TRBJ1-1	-	CASSLGQGINTEAFF	TGTGCCAGCAGCTTAGGACAGGGTATTAACACTGAAGCTTTCTTT
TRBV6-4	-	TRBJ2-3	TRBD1	CASSVTGKITDTQYF	TGTGCCAGCAGTGTGACAGGGAAAATAACAGATACGCAGTATTTT
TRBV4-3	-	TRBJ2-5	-	CASSQDLILGGLRQETQYF	TGCGCCAGCAGCCAAGATCTTATTTTAGGGGGACTAAGGCAAGAGACCCAGTACTTC
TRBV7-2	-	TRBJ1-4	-	CASSPQWGEGEKLFF	TGTGCCAGCAGCCCCCAGTGGGGGGAAGGGGAAAAACTGTTTTTT
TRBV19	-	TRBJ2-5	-	CASSIGHREETQYF	TGTGCCAGTAGTATCGGGCACAGGGAAGAGACCCAGTACTTC
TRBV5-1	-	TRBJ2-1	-	CASSVSDSYNEQFF	TGCGCCAGCAGCGTTTCAGACTCCTACAATGAGCAGTTCTTC
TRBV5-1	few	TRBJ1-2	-	CASSLTGTNYGYTF	TGCGCCAGCAGCTTGACAGGGACTAACTATGGCTACACCTTC
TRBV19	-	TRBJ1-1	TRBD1	CASRTGLGTEAFF	TGTGCCAGTAGGACAGGGTTGGGGACTGAAGCTTTCTTT
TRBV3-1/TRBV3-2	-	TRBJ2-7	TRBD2	CASSLSGKTSEQYF	TGTGCCAGCAGCCTTAGCGGGAAGACTTCCGAGCAGTACTTC
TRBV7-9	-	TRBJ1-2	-	CASSPWEAGYTF	TGTGCCAGCAGCCCGTGGGAGGCCGGCTACACCTTC
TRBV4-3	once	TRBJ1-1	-	CASSQDPGWTEAFF	TGCGCCAGCAGCCAAGACCCGGGTTGGACTGAAGCTTTCTTT
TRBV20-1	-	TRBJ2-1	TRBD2	CSARRGEQFF	TGCAGTGCAAGGCGGGGGGAGCAGTTCTTC
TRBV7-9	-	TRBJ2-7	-	CASSLTDITYEQYF	TGTGCCAGCAGCTTAACGGACATAACCTACGAGCAGTACTTC
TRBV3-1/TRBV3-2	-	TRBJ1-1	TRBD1	CASSQGQGHEAFF	TGTGCCAGCAGCCAGGGACAGGGGCATGAAGCTTTCTTT
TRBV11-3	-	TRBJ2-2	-	CASSFGREAGELFF	TGTGCCAGCAGCTTTGGGCGGGAAGCCGGGGAGCTGTTTTTT
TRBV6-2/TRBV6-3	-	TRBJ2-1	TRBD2	CASSSTSEAYNEQFF	TGTGCCAGCAGTTCCACTAGCGAGGCCTACAATGAGCAGTTCTTC
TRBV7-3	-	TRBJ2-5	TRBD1	CASSPRTGPLGAQYF	TGTGCCAGCAGCCCCAGGACAGGGCCCCTTGGGGCCCAGTACTTC
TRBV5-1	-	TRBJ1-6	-	CASSYGENSPLHF	TGCGCCAGCAGCTACGGGGAGAATTCACCCCTCCACTTT
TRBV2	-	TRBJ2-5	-	CASSGEVEETQYF	TGTGCCAGCAGTGGGGAGGTGGAAGAGACCCAGTACTTC
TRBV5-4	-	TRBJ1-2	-	CASSGGSQFPYGYTF	TGTGCCAGCAGCGGAGGGTCTCAGTTCCCTTATGGCTACACCTTC
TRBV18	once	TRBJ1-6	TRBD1	CASSPQGTGANSPLHF	TGTGCCAGCTCACCACAAGGGACAGGGGCAAATTCACCCCTCCACTTT
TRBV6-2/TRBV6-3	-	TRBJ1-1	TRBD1	CASSLGQGEAFF	TGTGCCAGCAGTCTGGGACAGGGCGAAGCTTTCTTT
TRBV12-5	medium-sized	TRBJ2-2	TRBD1	CASGPDRANTGELFF	TGTGCTAGTGGGCCCGACAGGGCGAACACCGGGGAGCTGTTTTTT
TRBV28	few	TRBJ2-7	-	CASSLSGHLYEQYF	TGTGCCAGCAGTTTATCGGGACACCTCTACGAGCAGTACTTC
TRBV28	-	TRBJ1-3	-	CASSLPRSHSGNTIYF	TGTGCCAGCAGTTTACCACGGTCCCACTCTGGAAACACCATATATTTT
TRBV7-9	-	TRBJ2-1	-	CASSLSWEAGNNEQFF	TGTGCCAGCAGCTTAAGTTGGGAGGCCGGTAACAATGAGCAGTTCTTC
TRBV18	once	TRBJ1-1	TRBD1	CASATGGKNTEAFF	TGTGCCAGCGCGACAGGGGGCAAGAACACTGAAGCTTTCTTT
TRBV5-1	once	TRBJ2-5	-	CASSSDLETQYF	TGCGCCAGCAGCTCGGACTTGGAGACCCAGTACTTC
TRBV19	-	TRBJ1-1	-	CASNPTVNTEAFF	TGTGCCAGTAACCCTACAGTGAACACTGAAGCTTTCTTT
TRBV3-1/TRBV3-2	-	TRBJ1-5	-	CASSQVLLGGREQPQHF	TGTGCCAGCAGCCAAGTCCTACTCGGGGGGAGAGAACAGCCCCAGCATTTT
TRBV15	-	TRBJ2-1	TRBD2	CATSRRLAGGPGNEQFF	TGTGCCACCAGCAGGAGATTAGCGGGAGGGCCGGGGAATGAGCAGTTCTTC
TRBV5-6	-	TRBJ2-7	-	CASSLGWGPGEQYF	TGTGCCAGCAGCTTGGGTTGGGGGCCGGGCGAGCAGTACTTC
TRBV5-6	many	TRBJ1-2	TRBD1	CASSPVFGDRHGYTF	TGTGCCAGCAGCCCGGTGTTTGGGGACAGGCATGGCTACACCTTC